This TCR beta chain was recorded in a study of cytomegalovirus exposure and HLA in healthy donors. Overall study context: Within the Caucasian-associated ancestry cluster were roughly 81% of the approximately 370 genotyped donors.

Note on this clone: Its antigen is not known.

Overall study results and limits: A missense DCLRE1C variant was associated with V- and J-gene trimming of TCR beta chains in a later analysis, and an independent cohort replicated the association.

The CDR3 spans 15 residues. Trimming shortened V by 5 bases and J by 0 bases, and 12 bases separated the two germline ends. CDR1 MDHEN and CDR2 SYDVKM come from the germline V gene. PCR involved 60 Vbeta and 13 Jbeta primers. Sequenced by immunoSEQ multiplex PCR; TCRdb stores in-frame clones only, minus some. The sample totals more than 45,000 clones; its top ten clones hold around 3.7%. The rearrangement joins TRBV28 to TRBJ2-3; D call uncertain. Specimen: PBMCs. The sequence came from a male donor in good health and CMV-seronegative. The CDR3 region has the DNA TGTGCCAGCAGTGTCCGAGCGACTAGCACAGATACGCAGTATTTT. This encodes CASSVRATSTDTQYF.